This T cell receptor (beta chain) was obtained from a study of blood T cell repertoires in COVID-19. In terms of age and location, participants ranged from roughly 18 to 100 years and lived in about 25 US areas. Source study methods: Reference gene primer amplification in the assay estimated nucleated cell counts. Some clones are missing from TCRdb's copy, which holds only in-frame ones; the method was immunoSEQ multiplex PCR. V and J calls and clone size are copied from that table; D and trimming were computed from the DNA. Counted here are a few hundred thousand clones, 70% to 90% occurring once; the ten biggest clones make up approximately 1.9%. The germline CDR1 and CDR2 sequences are SGDLS and YYNGEE. Germline trimming cut 2 bases from V and 5 bases from J; bases unmatched to any gene: 8. There are 15 residues in the CDR3.

Sequencing was performed on PBMCs or T cells enriched from blood (not recorded which). The chain combines TRBV9 with TRBJ2-5, with TRBD2 matching over 8 bases. This TCR came from a man aged 40-50 years in a cohort exposed to, infected with or recovered from COVID-19 (not recorded which). CDR3 sequence (DNA): TGTGCCAGCAGCGTTCAGACTAGCGTGGTGGAGACCCAGTACTTC. Its translation is CASSVQTSVVETQYF.